A selection of T cell receptor beta chains follows, all from one sample in a study of shared T cell receptors in the human thymus. Profiling relied on immunoSEQ multiplex PCR, and the TCRdb table lists in-frame clones only, not all of them. The sample consists of hundreds of thousands of clones, more than 70% of them appearing once. The same sample was also studied in work on human thymus T cells.

Material for sequencing was thymocytes. All receptors come from a boy under three years old with a congenital heart defect. Each CDR3 is given with its conserved first and last residue. Each record gives: clone size, D gene, J gene, V gene, CDR3 DNA, CDR3 protein. A D gene is named only where the DNA matches it firmly. Only part of the rows carry a size: once, few, many, or a class if the clone is expanded.

. . TRBJ2-7 TRBV28 TGTGCCAGCAGCCCACATACCTTTAATTACCTTCGAACCCCGACGGGGCAGTACTTC CASSPHTFNYLRTPTGQYF
. . TRBJ2-7 TRBV5-4 TGTGCCAGCAGCTCGAGGACTACCGGCTCCTACGAGCAGTACTTC CASSSRTTGSYEQYF
. TRBD1 TRBJ2-7 TRBV7-2 TGTGCCAGCAGCTTAGCTCAGGGGGACTACGAGCAGTACTTC CASSLAQGDYEQYF
once TRBD1 TRBJ1-1 TRBV2 TGTGCCAGCAGGGGTGGACAGGAGAACACTGAAGCTTTCTTT CASRGGQENTEAFF
. . TRBJ2-5 TRBV27 TGTGCCAGCAGGTCTTCCCAGGGTAGTTACCAAGAGACCCAGTACTTC CASRSSQGSYQETQYF
few . TRBJ1-3 TRBV5-6 TGTGCCAGCAGTCGGACGGGGGAAATAGCTGGAAACACCATATATTTT CASSRTGEIAGNTIYF
. TRBD1 TRBJ2-7 TRBV5-1 TGCGCCAGCAGCAAAGGGACAGGGAATCCCTCAGTGTCCTACGAGCAGTACTTC CASSKGTGNPSVSYEQYF
. TRBD1 TRBJ1-6 TRBV4-1 TGCGCCAGCAGCCAAGATCGAGTGGTGCCGACAGGGGTGGAAGGAGGATCACCCCTCCACTTT CASSQDRVVPTGVEGGSPLHF
. . TRBJ2-6 TRBV4-3 TGCGCCAGCAGCCAAGGGGGCTTGGGGGCCAACGTCCTGACTTTC CASSQGGLGANVLTF
. TRBD2 TRBJ2-7 TRBV10-3 TGTGCCATCAGTGATTACTTTAGCGGGAGAACGAACGAGCAGTACTTC CAISDYFSGRTNEQYF
few . TRBJ1-2 TRBV4-3 TGCGCCAGCAGCCAAGACGACAGAGGATTTGGCTACACCTTC CASSQDDRGFGYTF
. . TRBJ2-7 TRBV6-1 TGTGCCAGCAGCCGTACAGAGACGTGGTCCTACGAGCAGTACTTC CASSRTETWSYEQYF
. . TRBJ2-7 TRBV27 TGTGCCAGCAGTCATGGGGGGGACAACACCTCCTACGAGCAGTACTTC CASSHGGDNTSYEQYF
. . TRBJ2-7 TRBV21-1 TGTGCCAGCAGCAAATGTTACGGGACTAGCGGCCTTTTGAGCTCCTACGAGCAGTACTTC CASSKCYGTSGLLSSYEQYF
. . TRBJ2-1 TRBV27 TGTGCCAGCAGTTTACGGCGGGACTACAATGAGCAGTTCTTC CASSLRRDYNEQFF
. . TRBJ2-3 TRBV4-3 TGCGCCAGCAGCCCCGACGGGGGTACAGATACGCAGTATTTT CASSPDGGTDTQYF
. . TRBJ1-2 TRBV6-1 TGTGCCAGCAGCGAGTATTACAGGGTGTATGGCTACACCTTC CASSEYYRVYGYTF
. TRBD1 TRBJ1-1 TRBV13 TGTGCCAGCAGGCTAACCGGGACAGGGGGCCAGTGTAGTGAAGCTTTCTTT CASRLTGTGGQCSEAFF
. . TRBJ1-1 TRBV6-1 TGTGCCAGCATGGCCGGGACACGGAACACTGAAGCTTTCTTT CASMAGTRNTEAFF
. . TRBJ2-7 TRBV21-1 TGTGCCAGCAGAGGTCCCCGGGGGAATGCAGCGGCCTACGAGCAGTACTTC CASRGPRGNAAAYEQYF
. TRBD2 TRBJ2-3 TRBV4-3 TGCGCCAGCAGCCAAGATGGCCCCCGAACTAGCGGGGCTAGCACAGATACGCAGTATTTT CASSQDGPRTSGASTDTQYF
few . TRBJ1-1 TRBV4-3 TGCGCCAGCAGCCAGAGACAGAACACTGAAGCTTTCTTT CASSQRQNTEAFF
. TRBD2 TRBJ2-2 TRBV5-1 TGCGCCAGCAGTTCCCGGGAGGGAAGTAGACGGATCACCGGGGAGCTGTTTTTT CASSSREGSRRITGELFF
. . TRBJ2-3 TRBV5-1 TGCGCCAGCAGCTTGGGGCTCGGCACAGATACGCAGTATTTT CASSLGLGTDTQYF
. . TRBJ2-6 TRBV6-5 TGTGCCAGCAGTTACCCTCCGGGTGGTGGGGCCAACGTCCTGACTTTC CASSYPPGGGANVLTF
. TRBD1 TRBJ2-7 TRBV6-4 TGTGCCACTCCGGGACAGGGTGTCCACGAGCAGTACTTC CATPGQGVHEQYF
. . TRBJ2-2 TRBV10-2 TGCGCCAGCGGGGGGAGTACGAACACCGGGGAGCTGTTTTTT CASGGSTNTGELFF
. TRBD2 TRBJ2-5 TRBV11-2 TGTGCCAGCAGCTTAGTGTCACCGGGACTAGCGGGAGTAGAGACCCAGTACTTC CASSLVSPGLAGVETQYF
. . TRBJ2-5 TRBV14 TGTGCCAGCAGCCCAAGGACAGTGGCACAAGAGACCCAGTACTTC CASSPRTVAQETQYF
. . TRBJ2-3 TRBV7-2 TGTGCCAGCAGCTTAGGTAGCAGGGGCACAGATACGCAGTATTTT CASSLGSRGTDTQYF
once . TRBJ1-4 TRBV18 TGTGCCAGCTCACCATCGTCAGGGTGGGATGAAAAACTGTTTTTT CASSPSSGWDEKLFF
. TRBD2 TRBJ2-1 TRBV7-4 TGTGCCAGCAGGTGGCCCCTACTAGCGGGAGAGGGCAATGAGCAGTTCTTC CASRWPLLAGEGNEQFF
. . TRBJ1-2 TRBV7-2 TGTGCCAGCAGCTGGAGGACAGACTATGGCTACACCTTC CASSWRTDYGYTF
once TRBD1 TRBJ1-6 TRBV27 TGTGCCAGCAGTCCCGGGGACAGGGATAATTCACCCCTCCACTTT CASSPGDRDNSPLHF
. TRBD2 TRBJ2-1 TRBV10-3 TGTGCCATCAGTGAGAGACTAGCGGGTATCTACAATGAGCAGTTCTTC CAISERLAGIYNEQFF
. TRBD1 TRBJ2-5 TRBV7-6 TGTGCCAGCAGCAACCGAACGGACAGGGGGTGTGAGACCCAGTACTTC CASSNRTDRGCETQYF
. . TRBJ2-7 TRBV10-3 TGTGCCATCAGTGGGAGGCCGGGACAAGGCCACGAGCAGTACTTC CAISGRPGQGHEQYF
. . TRBJ2-1 TRBV5-6 TGTGCCAGCAGCTTTACGGGTCTCTCCTACAATGAGCAGTTCTTC CASSFTGLSYNEQFF
once . TRBJ1-4 TRBV28 TGTGCCAGCAGTCAAGGGGTCAAGGGTGAAAAACTGTTTTTT CASSQGVKGEKLFF
. . TRBJ2-3 TRBV6-1 TGTGCCAGCAGTGAACTCAAACAGGGAGGGAAAGATACGCAGTATTTT CASSELKQGGKDTQYF
. TRBD1 TRBJ2-2 TRBV14 TGTGCCAGCAGCCAAGAACGGGACAGGGCGCCCGGGGAGCTGTTTTTT CASSQERDRAPGELFF
once TRBD2 TRBJ2-7 TRBV5-1 TGCGCCAGCAGCGCCCTCTCTAGCGGGGGGCCTTGGCCCGTGGAGCAGTACTTC CASSALSSGGPWPVEQYF
. . TRBJ1-5 TRBV4-1 TGCGCCAGCAGCCAAGAAGTCGGCCAGGGTAAAAGTCAGCCCCAGCATTTT CASSQEVGQGKSQPQHF
. TRBD1 TRBJ2-7 TRBV11-2 TGTGCCAGCAGCAAGTGGCGGGGACAGGGGATCTACGAGCAGTACTTC CASSKWRGQGIYEQYF
. TRBD1 TRBJ2-6 TRBV5-1 TGCGCCAGCAGCAGCCGGGACAGATATCCACTCTCTGGGGCCAACGTCCTGACTTTC CASSSRDRYPLSGANVLTF
few . TRBJ1-3 TRBV9 TGTGCCAGCAGCAAAGACATTCTCGTTGGAAACACCATATATTTT CASSKDILVGNTIYF
. TRBD1 TRBJ1-4 TRBV11-2 TGTGCCAGCAGCTTCGGACAGGGATCAACTAATGAAAAACTGTTTTTT CASSFGQGSTNEKLFF
. TRBD1 TRBJ2-5 TRBV7-8 TGTGCCAGCAGCAAGGGACAGAAAGAGACCCAGTACTTC CASSKGQKETQYF
. . TRBJ1-1 TRBV6-5 TGTGCCAGCAGTTACCTCCGACCCCCCCCGGGGACTGAAGCTTTCTTT CASSYLRPPPGTEAFF
. TRBD1 TRBJ2-2 TRBV11-2 TGTGCCAGCAGCTTACAGGGGGCCGGGGAGCTGTTTTTT CASSLQGAGELFF
. TRBD2 TRBJ2-3 TRBV7-6 TGTGCCAGCAGCTTAGACACCCTCGGGACTAGCGGGAGCCCCCCCTACACAGATACGCAGTATTTT CASSLDTLGTSGSPPYTDTQYF